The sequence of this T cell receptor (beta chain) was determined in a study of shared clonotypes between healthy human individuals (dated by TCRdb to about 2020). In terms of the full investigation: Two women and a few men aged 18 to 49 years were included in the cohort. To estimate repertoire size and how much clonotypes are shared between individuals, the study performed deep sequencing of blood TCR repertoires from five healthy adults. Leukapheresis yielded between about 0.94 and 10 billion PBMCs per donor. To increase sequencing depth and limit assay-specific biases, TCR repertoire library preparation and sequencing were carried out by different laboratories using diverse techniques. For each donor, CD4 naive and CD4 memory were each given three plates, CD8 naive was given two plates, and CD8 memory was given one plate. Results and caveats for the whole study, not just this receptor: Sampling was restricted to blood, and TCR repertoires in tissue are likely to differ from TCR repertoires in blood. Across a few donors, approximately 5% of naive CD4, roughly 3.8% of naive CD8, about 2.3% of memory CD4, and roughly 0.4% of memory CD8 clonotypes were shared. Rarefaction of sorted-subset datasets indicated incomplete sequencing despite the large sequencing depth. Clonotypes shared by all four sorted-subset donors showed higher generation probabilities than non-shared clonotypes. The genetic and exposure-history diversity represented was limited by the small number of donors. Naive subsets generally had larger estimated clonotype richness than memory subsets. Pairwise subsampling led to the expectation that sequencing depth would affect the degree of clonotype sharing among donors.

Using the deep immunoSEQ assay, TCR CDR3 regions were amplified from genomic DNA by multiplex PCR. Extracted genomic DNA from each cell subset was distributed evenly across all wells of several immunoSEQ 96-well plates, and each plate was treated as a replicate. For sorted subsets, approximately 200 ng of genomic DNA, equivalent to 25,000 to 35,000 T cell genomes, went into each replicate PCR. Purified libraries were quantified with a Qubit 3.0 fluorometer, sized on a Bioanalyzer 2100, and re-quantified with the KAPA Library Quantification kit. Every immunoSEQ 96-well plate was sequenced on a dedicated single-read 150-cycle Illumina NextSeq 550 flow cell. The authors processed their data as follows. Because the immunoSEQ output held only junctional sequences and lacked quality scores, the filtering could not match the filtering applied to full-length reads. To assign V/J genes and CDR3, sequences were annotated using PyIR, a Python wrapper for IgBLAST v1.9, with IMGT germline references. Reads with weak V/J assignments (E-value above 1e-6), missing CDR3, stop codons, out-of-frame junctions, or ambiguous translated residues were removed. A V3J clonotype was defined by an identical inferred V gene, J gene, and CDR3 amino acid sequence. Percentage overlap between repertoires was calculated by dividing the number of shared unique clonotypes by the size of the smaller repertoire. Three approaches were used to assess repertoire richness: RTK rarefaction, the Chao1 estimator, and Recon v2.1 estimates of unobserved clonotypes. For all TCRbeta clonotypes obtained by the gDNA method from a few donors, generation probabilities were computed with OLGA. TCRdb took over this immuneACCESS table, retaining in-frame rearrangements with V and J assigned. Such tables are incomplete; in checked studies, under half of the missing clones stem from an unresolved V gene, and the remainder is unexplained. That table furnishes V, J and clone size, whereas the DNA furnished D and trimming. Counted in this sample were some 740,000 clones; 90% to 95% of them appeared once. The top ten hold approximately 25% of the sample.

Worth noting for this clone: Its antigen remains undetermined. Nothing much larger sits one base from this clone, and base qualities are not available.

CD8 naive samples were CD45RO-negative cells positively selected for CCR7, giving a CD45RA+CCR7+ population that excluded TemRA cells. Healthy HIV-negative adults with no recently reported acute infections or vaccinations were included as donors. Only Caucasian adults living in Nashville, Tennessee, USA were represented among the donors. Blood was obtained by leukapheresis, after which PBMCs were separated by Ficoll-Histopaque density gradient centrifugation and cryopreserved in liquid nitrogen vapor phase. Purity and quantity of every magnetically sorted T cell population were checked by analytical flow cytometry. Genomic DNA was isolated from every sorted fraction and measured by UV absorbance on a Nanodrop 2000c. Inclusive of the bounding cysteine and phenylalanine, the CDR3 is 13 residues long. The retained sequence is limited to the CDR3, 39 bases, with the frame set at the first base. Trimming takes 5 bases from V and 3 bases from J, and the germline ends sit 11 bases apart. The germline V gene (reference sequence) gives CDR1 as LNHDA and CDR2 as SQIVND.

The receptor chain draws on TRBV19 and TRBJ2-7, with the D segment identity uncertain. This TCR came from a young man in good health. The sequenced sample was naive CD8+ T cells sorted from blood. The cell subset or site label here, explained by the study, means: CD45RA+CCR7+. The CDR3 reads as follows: CASSHGHGYEQYF. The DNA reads TGTGCCAGTAGTCACGGCCATGGCTACGAGCAGTACTTC.